The 19 T cell receptor beta chains presented below share a single source sample, sequenced in a study of T cell responses to AZD1222 COVID-19 vaccine. Using immunoSEQ multiplex PCR, the repertoire was profiled, and TCRdb retains in-frame clones only, with some absent. The sample contains 95,000 to 100,000 clones, about nine tenths of which appear only once. The sequencing used peripheral blood, collected on day 0 of AZD1222 vaccination. These receptor sequences come from an adult in good health.

This clone was observed once. The chain uses TRBV20-1 and TRBJ1-5; TRBD1 is a possible D gene (6 bases). The V end lost 3 bases, the J end lost 7 bases, and 19 bases lay between the germline ends. This CDR3 is 15 amino acids long. Per the germline V gene, CDR1 is DFQATT and CDR2 is SNEGSKA (reference sequence). For the CDR3, the DNA is TGCAGTGCTAGTATCCGGGCAGGGGCCAGGCAGCCCCAGCATTTT. Its translation is CSASIRAGARQPQHF.

The chain has TRBV5-4 and TRBJ2-2, with TRBD1 matching over 7 bases. The CDR3 length is 15 residues. Trimming removed 3 bases from V and 2 bases from J; junction bases left unmatched: 4. The germline gives CDR1 SGHNT, CDR2 YYREEE (reference sequence). The CDR3 spells CASSSGQRNTGELFF. In DNA form, the CDR3 reads TGTGCCAGCAGCTCGGGACAGAGAAACACCGGGGAGCTGTTTTTT. Based on the CDR3 plus reference TRBV5-4 and TRBJ2-2, the full variable domain is ETGVTQSPTHLIKTRGQQVTLRCSSQSGHNTVSWYQQALGQGPQFIFQYYREEENGRGNFPPRFSGLQFPNYSSELNVNALELDDSALYLCASSSGQRNTGELFFGEGSRLTVL.

Only one count was recorded for this clone. V and J are TRBV6-1 and TRBJ1-1; D remains ambiguous. CDR3 length: 15 residues. CDR1 is MNHNS and CDR2 is SASEGT in the germline V gene. With 1 base removed from V and 1 base from J, the gap between germline ends came to 10 bases. The CDR3: CASSEGVAQNTEAFF. As DNA, the CDR3 is TGTGCCAGCAGTGAAGGGGTGGCTCAGAACACTGAAGCTTTCTTT.

This sequence joins TRBV28 and TRBJ2-2; D is perhaps TRBD2 (5 bases). The CDR3 sequence is 16 residues long. V lost 6 bases and J lost 0, with 14 bases in between. Germline CDR1 reads MDHEN; CDR2 reads SYDVKM. CDR3 DNA sequence: TGTGCCAGCAGCCCACCCCGGGGAACGAACACCGGGGAGCTGTTTTTT. Translating gives CASSPPRGTNTGELFF.

The V gene is TRBV27, the J gene TRBJ1-5; D not resolved. The germline V and J ends were trimmed by 3 bases and 4 bases, with 7 bases remaining between them. The germline gives CDR1 MNHEY, CDR2 SMNVEV (reference sequence). The CDR3 has 13 residues. In DNA, the CDR3 is TGTGCCAGCAGTTTCCGAGGAAATCAGCCCCAGCATTTT. Translated: CASSFRGNQPQHF.

The table lists this clone with a count of one. The chain combines TRBV27 with TRBJ2-7; the D gene is possibly TRBD2 (6 bases). This CDR3 comprises 13 residues. Trimming pared 6 bases from V and 1 base from J, leaving 10 bases between. Per the germline V gene, CDR1 is MNHEY and CDR2 is SMNVEV (reference sequence). Here the CDR3 DNA reads TGTGCCAGCAGCCCGCGGGAATCCTACGAGCAGTACTTC. This sequence encodes CASSPRESYEQYF.

This clone was seen only once. This rearrangement joins TRBV13 to TRBJ1-5; D is possibly TRBD1 (6 bases). The CDR3 runs to 14 residues. CDR1 is PRHDT, CDR2 FYEKMQ, per germline (reference sequence). V shed 0 bases and J shed 10 bases, with 13 bases lying between them. The CDR3 DNA follows: TGTGCCAGCAGCTTAGGAGGAGGGGGGAGTCCCCAGCATTTT. The encoded protein is CASSLGGGGSPQHF. The full variable domain, completed using reference TRBV13 and TRBJ1-5, is AAGVIQSPRHLIKEKRETATLKCYPIPRHDTVYWYQQGPGQDPQFLISFYEKMQSDKGSIPDRFSAQQFSDYHSELNMSSLELGDSALYFCASSLGGGGSPQHFGDGTRLSIL.

The chain carries TRBV7-2 and TRBJ1-5; 7 nucleotides line up with TRBD1. V dropped 6 bases and J dropped 1; count of bases not matched to a gene: 6. The CDR3 consists of 15 residues. Germline loops: CDR1 SGHTA, CDR2 FQGNSA. CDR3 in DNA: TGTGCCAGCAGTGCACAGGGGACCAGCAATCAGCCCCAGCATTTT. Protein: CASSAQGTSNQPQHF.

The rearrangement joins TRBV19 to TRBJ2-5; D is possibly TRBD1 (5 bases). Germline V CDR1 and CDR2: LNHDA, SQIVND (reference sequence). The CDR3 contains 17 residues. Trimming removed 4 bases at V and 5 bases at J, with 23 bases between. The CDR3 loop is CASSRSGAAGYGETQYF. As DNA, the CDR3 is TGTGCCAGTAGTAGAAGTGGGGCGGCAGGGTATGGGGAGACCCAGTACTTC.

This chain uses TRBV11-2 with TRBJ1-1, with no clear D. Germline CDR1 and CDR2: SGHAT and FQNNGV. Trimming shortened V by 0 bases and J by 11 bases, and 16 bases separated the two germline ends. The CDR3 length is 14 residues. CDR3 sequence: CASSLERAGGHAFF. The CDR3 DNA sequence: TGTGCCAGCAGCTTAGAACGGGCAGGAGGGCATGCTTTCTTT.

The chain uses TRBV28 and TRBJ1-4; D gene unclear. The germline gives CDR1 MDHEN, CDR2 SYDVKM. Trimming took 2 bases from V and 8 from J, leaving 18 bases between them. The CDR3 extends over 16 amino acids. Written as DNA, the CDR3 is TGTGCCAGCAGTTTACTGGGTTACGAGGGAAAGGAAAAACTGTTTTTT. Protein: CASSLLGYEGKEKLFF.

This clone was seen only once. CDR3 sequence reads: CASSLQNQPQHF. CDR3 DNA: TGTGCCAGCAGTTTACAGAATCAGCCCCAGCATTTT. V usage is TRBV28 and J usage is TRBJ1-5; D gene uncertain. Germline V gives CDR1 MDHEN, CDR2 SYDVKM. CDR3 size: 12 residues. The V end was cut by 2 bases, the J end by 4 bases, with 3 bases between.

The V and J genes are TRBV6-5 and TRBJ1-1; 7 bases map to TRBD1. This CDR3 comprises 15 residues. Germline V lookup: CDR1 MNHEY, CDR2 SVGAGI. V lost 7 bases to trimming and J lost 1 base; unmatched junction nucleotides: 9. The CDR3 bases are TGTGCCAGCACCAGAGACAGGGTGGCGAACACTGAAGCTTTCTTT. Protein sequence: CASTRDRVANTEAFF.

The V and J genes are TRBV7-6 and TRBJ1-5; the D gene is possibly TRBD1 (6 bases). Germline-derived CDR1 and CDR2 are SGHVS and FNYEAQ. The CDR3 length is 13 residues. Trimming shortened V by 8 bases and J by 1 base, and 9 bases separated the two germline ends. The CDR3 reads CASGRGSNQPQHF. The CDR3 DNA is TGTGCCAGCGGGAGGGGGAGCAATCAGCCCCAGCATTTT.

This clone was seen only once. The chain is built from TRBV5-6 and TRBJ1-4, with TRBD1 matching over 7 bases. CDR1 and CDR2 (germline): SGHDT, YYEEEE. With 6 bases clipped from V and 7 bases from J, the junction kept 12 bases outside the gene matches. CDR3 length: 15 amino acids. The CDR3 is CASTPTQGVGEKLFF. The CDR3 DNA reads as TGTGCCAGCACCCCGACCCAGGGGGTGGGTGAAAAACTGTTTTTT.

The sample holds one count of this clone. The chain couples TRBV14 to TRBJ2-1; perhaps TRBD2 as D (6 bases). The V gene lost 5 bases and the J gene lost 9 bases, with 20 bases spanning the gap. The CDR3 runs to 15 residues. Looked up from germline, CDR1 is SGHDN and CDR2 is FVKESK. The CDR3 DNA reads as TGTGCCAGCAGCTCTTGGCAGGCCGTGGGGGGTGAGCAGTTCTTC. Translating gives CASSSWQAVGGEQFF.

This clone was detected once. The chain couples TRBV19 to TRBJ1-4; unclear D gene. The CDR3 runs 13 residues. The V and J ends lost 8 bases and 8 bases respectively, with 15 bases between them. The germline V gene has CDR1 LNHDA and CDR2 SQIVND (reference sequence). In DNA, the CDR3 is TGTGCCAGTGGCACCGTGGAAGGGGAAAAACTGTTTTTT. It yields the protein CASGTVEGEKLFF.

The chain joins TRBV9 to TRBJ2-1; D unclear. The length of the CDR3 is 13 residues. With 2 bases removed from V and 8 bases from J, the gap between germline ends came to 11 bases. Germline CDR1 SGDLS, CDR2 YYNGEE. CDR3 bases: TGTGCCAGCAGCGTCGAAGGGCTGGATGAGCAGTTCTTC. It encodes CASSVEGLDEQFF. Full variable domain (rest looked up from reference TRBV9 and TRBJ2-1): DSGVTQTPKHLITATGQRVTLRCSPRSGDLSVYWYQQSLDQGLQFLIQYYNGEERAKGNILERFSAQQFPDLHSELNLSSLELGDSALYFCASSVEGLDEQFFGPGTRLTVL.

V is TRBV5-6 and J is TRBJ2-1; the D is unclear. V was shortened by 0 bases and J by 9 bases, with 7 bases between the two germline ends. This CDR3 is 12 amino acids long. The germline gives CDR1 SGHDT, CDR2 YYEEEE. CDR3 amino acids: CASSLVGSEQFF. The CDR3 nucleotides are TGTGCCAGCAGCTTGGTGGGATCTGAGCAGTTCTTC.